Given below is one TCR beta chain in context. This record comes from a study of Ad26.COV2.S vaccination and SARS-CoV-2 variants. Assay: immunoSEQ multiplex PCR; the TCRdb copy retains only in-frame clones and omits some. The sample has roughly 450,000 clones; 80% to 95% are singletons. Treatment denoted: around 19 received Ad26.COV2.S at low or high dose, single or two shots; about five received placebo; per-sample allocation not given. Day 63 after the first injection of vaccine or placebo was the sampling time. This sample comprised peripheral blood, obtained in a trial of Ad26.COV2.S vaccine versus placebo. The sequence derives from a person between 18 and 59 years old who received the Ad26.COV2.S COVID-19 vaccine or a placebo.

The CDR3 DNA sequence: TGTGCCAGTAGTAATAGCTATGGCTACACCTTC. Amino acid sequence: CASSNSYGYTF. The rearrangement links TRBV19 to TRBJ1-2; D is uncertain. V was cut by 4 bases and J by 4 bases, with 4 bases left in between. Germline V gene data show CDR1 as LNHDA and CDR2 as SQIVND (reference sequence). The CDR3 consists of 11 residues.